This T cell receptor (beta chain) was captured in a study of cytomegalovirus exposure and HLA in healthy donors. General observations from the study: Three chains tied to CMV proved CMV antigen-specific in vitro. For TCR beta chains, V- and J-gene trimming was later linked to a missense DCLRE1C variant. Reportedly, fewer N-insertions than the roughly 700-donor mean appeared in an Asian-associated ancestry cluster in a later analysis.

Regarding this clone: Its antigen remains unidentified.

The PCR employed 60 Vbeta primers together with 13 Jbeta primers. TCRdb's copy holds only in-frame clones and misses some; the assay was immunoSEQ multiplex PCR. The data contain about 130,000 clones, 70% to 75% of them singletons. The sequenced sample consisted of PBMCs. This sequence was found in a woman in her thirties or forties in good health and CMV-seropositive.

This CDR3 reads CSVEGSSRTGPDTQYF. The CDR3 DNA reads TGCAGCGTTGAAGGGTCCTCGCGGACAGGGCCAGATACGCAGTATTTT. The chain links TRBV29-1 to TRBJ2-3, with 8 nucleotides matching TRBD1. This CDR3 spans 16 amino acids. V dropped 1 base and J dropped 4; count of bases not matched to a gene: 10. The germline gives CDR1 SQVTM, CDR2 ANQGSEA.